Below are 24 T cell receptor beta chains sequenced from a single sample in a study of cytomegalovirus exposure and HLA in healthy donors. PCR employed 60 Vbeta and 13 Jbeta primers. Measured with immunoSEQ multiplex PCR; TCRdb has only the in-frame clones, and not every one. Found here are around 97,000 clones, around three quarters of them singletons; the top ten hold approximately 10%. The sequencing input was PBMCs. The receptors originated from a woman aged 18-29 years in good health and CMV-seropositive.

This chain connects TRBV7-2 to TRBJ1-1; no clear D gene. V gave up 5 bases and J gave up 2 bases, with 3 bases separating them. There are 11 residues in the CDR3. Germline assignment: CDR1 SGHTA and CDR2 FQGNSA. The CDR3 coding sequence is TGTGCCAGCAGCCTAAACACTGAAGCTTTCTTT. Its translation: CASSLNTEAFF. Combining the CDR3 with reference TRBV7-2 and TRBJ1-1 gives the whole variable domain GAGVSQSPSNKVTEKGKDVELRCDPISGHTALYWYRQSLGQGLEFLIYFQGNSAPDKSGLPSDRFSAERTGGSVSTLTIQRTQQEDSAVYLCASSLNTEAFFGQGTRLTVV.

The CDR3 coding sequence is TGCGCCAGCAGCTTGCGGACTAGCGGAGGCTCAGATACGCAGTATTTT. This codes for CASSLRTSGGSDTQYF. This chain uses TRBV5-1 with TRBJ2-3; 10 bases agree with TRBD2. CDR1 is SGHRS and CDR2 is YFSETQ in the germline V gene. V gave up 1 base and J gave up 4 bases; unmatched junction bases: 6. This CDR3 is built from 16 residues.

The chain's CDR3 is CASSLEQRGAANKNNEQFF. The CDR3 DNA sequence: TGTGCCAGCAGCTTAGAGCAGCGGGGGGCCGCGAACAAAAACAATGAGCAGTTCTTC. The chain has TRBV11-3 and TRBJ2-1; 9 positions match TRBD2. V was clipped by 0 bases and J by 5 bases; unmatched bases: 14. Germline assignment: CDR1 SGHNT and CDR2 YENEEA. This CDR3 comprises 19 residues.

This clone was seen more than once but under ten times. The V call is TRBV6-4, the J call TRBJ1-1; TRBD1 aligns across 7 bases. The trim removed 3 bases at V and 7 bases at J, leaving 11 bases unmatched. CDR1 and CDR2 from the germline V gene are MRHNA and SNTAGT. The CDR3 is 15 residues long. The DNA for the CDR3 is TGTGCCAGCAGTGAAAACCACTACAGGGGCCGTGAAGCTTTCTTT. Protein: CASSENHYRGREAFF.

This clone has more than one count but fewer than ten. The CDR3: CAWSSMGGGGRSTEAFF. CDR3 DNA sequence: TGTGCCTGGAGCTCCATGGGCGGGGGGGGGCGTAGTACTGAAGCTTTCTTT. The genes are TRBV30 and TRBJ1-1; TRBD1 might be the D (6 bases). Germline V gives CDR1 GTSNPN, CDR2 SVGIG (reference sequence). V lost 3 bases and J 5 bases, leaving 25 bases between the germline ends. The CDR3 length is 17 residues. Combining the CDR3 with reference TRBV30 and TRBJ1-1 gives the whole variable domain SQTIHQWPATLVQPVGSPLSLECTVEGTSNPNLYWYRQAAGRGLQLLFYSVGIGQISSEVPQNLSASRPQDRQFILSSKKLLLSDSGFYLCAWSSMGGGGRSTEAFFGQGTRLTVV.

This clone was seen a few times. The chain recombines TRBV28 with TRBJ1-3; D is ambiguous. Trimming left V 6 bases short and J 6 bases short, with 21 bases between. The CDR3 is 16 residues long. Germline V gene data show CDR1 as MDHEN and CDR2 as SYDVKM. CDR3 protein: CASSLMFLARKNTIYF. The DNA for the CDR3 is TGTGCCAGCAGCCTGATGTTTTTAGCTAGGAAAAACACCATATATTTT.

This clone occurred a few times. CDR3 protein: CASSLDRGYGYTF. DNA for the CDR3: TGTGCCAGCAGTCTGGACAGGGGTTATGGCTACACCTTC. The V gene is TRBV27, the J gene TRBJ1-2, with 9 bases identical to TRBD1. The V segment lost 5 bases and the J segment 5 bases; nucleotides outside the gene matches: 3. The CDR3 sequence is 13 residues long. Germline assignment: CDR1 MNHEY and CDR2 SMNVEV (reference sequence).

The rearrangement uses TRBV7-6 and TRBJ1-3; D uncertain. CDR1 and CDR2 from the germline V gene are SGHVS and FNYEAQ. The CDR3 covers 13 residues. V gave up 1 base and J gave up 4 bases, with 5 bases separating them. CDR3 sequence: CASSLGGGNTIYF. In DNA form, the CDR3 reads TGTGCCAGCAGCTTAGGCGGAGGAAACACCATATATTTT.

The V call is TRBV7-8, the J call TRBJ1-1, with a possible D match to TRBD1 (5 bases). Germline lookup yields CDR1 SGHVS and CDR2 FQNEAQ. Trimming left V 3 bases short and J 2 bases short, with 10 bases between. There are 14 residues in the CDR3. The CDR3 sequence is CASSLYRTNTEAFF. The DNA of the CDR3 is TGTGCCAGCAGCTTGTACAGGACCAACACTGAAGCTTTCTTT.

This chain joins TRBV19 and TRBJ1-6; 9 bases map to TRBD1. CDR3 size: 18 residues. Germline CDR1 reads LNHDA; CDR2 reads SQIVND (reference sequence). Losses at the gene ends were 5 bases for V and 1 base for J; bases not matched to a gene: 9. The CDR3: CASSWSGTGRSYNSPLHF. In DNA, the CDR3 is TGTGCCAGTAGTTGGTCCGGGACAGGGCGATCCTATAATTCACCCCTCCACTTT. The whole variable domain, remainder taken from reference TRBV19 and TRBJ1-6, is DGGITQSPKYLFRKEGQNVTLSCEQNLNHDAMYWYRQDPGQGLRLIYYSQIVNDFQKGDIAEGYSVSREKKESFPLTVTSAQKNPTAFYLCASSWSGTGRSYNSPLHFGNGTRLTVT.

The chain carries TRBV19 and TRBJ1-1; D possibly corresponds to TRBD1 (5 bases). V was clipped by 3 bases and J by 0 bases, with 14 bases between them. CDR1 and CDR2 from the germline V gene are LNHDA and SQIVND (reference sequence). This CDR3 region has 16 residues. CDR3 sequence: CASSIVLTAMNTEAFF. CDR3 coding DNA: TGTGCCAGTAGTATCGTTCTGACAGCTATGAACACTGAAGCTTTCTTT.

This chain links TRBV2 with TRBJ2-6, with D possibly being TRBD2 (7 bases). Deletions cut 6 bases from V and 3 bases from J, with 12 bases between. Germline CDR1 reads SNHLY; CDR2 reads FYNNEI. The CDR3 has 15 residues. CDR3 nucleotides: TGTGCCAGCAGACGGGGGGCGGGTGGGGCCAACGTCCTGACTTTC. It specifies CASRRGAGGANVLTF.

V and J are TRBV7-8 and TRBJ2-1; 8 nucleotides align to TRBD2. Per germline, CDR1 SGHVS and CDR2 FQNEAQ. The CDR3 runs 15 residues. Unmatched junction bases numbered 2, after V lost 1 base and J lost 3 bases. The CDR3 DNA is TGTGCCAGCAGCTTAGTGCGGGGGGTCTACAATGAGCAGTTCTTC. Amino acid sequence: CASSLVRGVYNEQFF.

V usage is TRBV18 and J usage is TRBJ1-1, with D unresolved. The V gene's germline CDR1 is KGHSH and CDR2 LQKENI. Between the trimmed V and J ends, which lost 6 bases and 3 bases, there was a span of 26 bases. This CDR3 region has 18 residues. CDR3 residues: CASSPKVASGMVDTEAFF. The CDR3 region has the DNA TGTGCCAGCTCCCCCAAGGTCGCTTCGGGGATGGTAGACACTGAAGCTTTCTTT.

A word on this clone: Other DNA sequences within the sample encode an identical CDR3. V usage is TRBV5-1 and J usage is TRBJ2-1; 13 nucleotides agree with TRBD2. CDR1 and CDR2 from the germline V gene are SGHRS and YFSETQ. The CDR3 consists of 17 residues. Trimming took 3 bases from V and 7 from J; bases not matched to a gene: 10. In DNA, the CDR3 is TGCGCCAGCAGCTCGGAACCGGGACTAGCGGGAAAAAATGAGCAGTTCTTC. This translates into CASSSEPGLAGKNEQFF. The full variable domain, rest sourced from reference TRBV5-1 and TRBJ2-1, is KAGVTQTPRYLIKTRGQQVTLSCSPISGHRSVSWYQQTPGQGLQFLFEYFSETQRNKGNFPGRFSGRQFSNSRSEMNVSTLELGDSALYLCASSSEPGLAGKNEQFFGPGTRLTVL.

The V and J genes are TRBV11-3 and TRBJ2-3, with D perhaps TRBD1 (6 bases). Germline CDR1 and CDR2: SGHNT and YENEEA. Trimming took off 1 base at V and 5 bases at J, with 16 bases between the two ends. The length of the CDR3 is 16 residues. As DNA, the CDR3 is TGTGCCAGCAGCTTAGTTGGGGGCGTAACGGGAGATACGCAGTATTTT. Residues: CASSLVGGVTGDTQYF.

V usage is TRBV5-1 and J usage is TRBJ2-7; TRBD2 matches 8 bases. Unmatched junction bases numbered 5, after V lost 0 bases and J lost 0 bases. The CDR3 runs to 16 residues. CDR1 and CDR2 (germline): SGHRS, YFSETQ. The CDR3 DNA sequence: TGCGCCAGCAGCTTGGCCGAGCGGGAGAGCTCCTACGAGCAGTACTTC. The encoded protein is CASSLAERESSYEQYF.

The chain joins TRBV6-1 to TRBJ2-3; the D is unclear. This CDR3 is built from 15 residues. Germline CDR1 and CDR2: MNHNS and SASEGT. V was trimmed by 2 bases and J by 4 bases, leaving 13 bases between them. The CDR3 coding sequence is TGTGCCAGCAGTGAATGGCTTAGCCTACCAGATACGCAGTATTTT. Translation gives CASSEWLSLPDTQYF.

V is TRBV19 and J is TRBJ1-5; D gene uncertain. This CDR3 comprises 17 residues. Trimming cost V 3 bases and J 0 bases, with 15 bases left between them. The germline V gene has CDR1 LNHDA and CDR2 SQIVND (reference sequence). The CDR3 DNA follows: TGTGCCAGTAGTATCTCAGGCAGAGCCTTTAGCAATCAGCCCCAGCATTTT. Its translation is CASSISGRAFSNQPQHF.

The chain uses TRBV28 and TRBJ1-1, with a tentative D call TRBD1 (5 bases). Germline CDR1 MDHEN, CDR2 SYDVKM. V gave up 4 bases and J gave up 1 base, with 7 bases separating them. The CDR3 consists of 13 residues. DNA for the CDR3: TGTGCCAGCAGTTGGAGGGGGAACACTGAAGCTTTCTTT. Encoded protein: CASSWRGNTEAFF.

Only a few counts were recorded for this clone. J is TRBJ1-1 and V is TRBV28; the match to TRBD1 covers 10 bases. The CDR3 contains 18 residues. V shed 3 bases, J shed 6 bases, and the junction held 16 bases outside the gene matches. Germline V CDR1 and CDR2: MDHEN, SYDVKM. This chain's CDR3 is CASSFLTLGQGGGPEAFF. In DNA, the CDR3 is TGTGCCAGCAGTTTCCTCACCCTCGGACAGGGGGGGGGACCTGAAGCTTTCTTT.

The chain links TRBV27 to TRBJ2-1, with a possible D match to TRBD2 (5 bases). The V gene lost 10 bases and the J gene lost 1 base, with 17 bases spanning the gap. The CDR3 contains 15 residues. From germline, CDR1 is MNHEY and CDR2 SMNVEV (reference sequence). CDR3 bases: TGTGCCACCAACCCCGGGGTGGGATCCTACAATGAGCAGTTCTTC. Translation gives CATNPGVGSYNEQFF.

The chain combines TRBV7-8 with TRBJ2-1; 11 bases are a match to TRBD2. Unmatched junction bases numbered 13, after V lost 1 base and J lost 8 bases. Germline CDR1 SGHVS, CDR2 FQNEAQ. The CDR3 contains 18 residues. CDR3 coding DNA: TGTGCCAGCAGCTTAGTCCCCACTAGCGGGAGTAGCAGAGATGAGCAGTTCTTC. This codes for CASSLVPTSGSSRDEQFF.

The chain employs TRBV27 and TRBJ2-6; 9 nucleotides line up with TRBD2. Per germline, CDR1 MNHEY and CDR2 SMNVEV (reference sequence). The V segment lost 4 bases and the J segment 0 bases; nucleotides outside the gene matches: 7. The CDR3 loop spans 18 amino acids. The CDR3 sequence: CASSSQAGGNSGANVLTF. Written as DNA, the CDR3 is TGTGCCAGCAGTTCCCAAGCGGGAGGTAACTCTGGGGCCAACGTCCTGACTTTC.